This T cell receptor (beta chain) appears in the sequencing data of a study of CD8+ T cells in alopecia areata. The CDR3 spans 14 residues. The V gene's germline CDR1 is SGHDN and CDR2 FVKESK. V was pared by 2 bases and J by 4 bases, with 9 bases between. This clone was found a few times. As yet, its antigen is unknown. After isolation, RNA underwent reverse transcription to generate cDNA as the sequencing template. TCRdb's copy holds only in-frame clones and misses some; the assay was immunoSEQ multiplex PCR. The data contain roughly 98,000 clones, about 58% of them singletons. Treatment indicated: oral pan-JAK inhibitor, 5-10 mg twice daily. Lesional scalp punch biopsies and peripheral blood were collected from alopecia areata patients. General study results and limits: There was only one nonresponder, so it was unclear how baseline CD8+ expansion relates to response. Clonality was higher in lesional than normal scalp, especially in alopecia totalis/universalis.

The sequencing here drew on CD8+ T cells sorted from blood, taken at week 4, from a patient treated with tofacitinib. The V call is TRBV14, the J call TRBJ2-1; D not resolved. This receptor was identified in a human donor with alopecia areata. Written as DNA, the CDR3 is TGTGCCAGCAGCCAACTTGAGCTTTACAATGAGCAGTTCTTC. Translation gives CASSQLELYNEQFF.